This T cell receptor (beta chain) was obtained from a study of identifying expanded T cells in peripheral blood. Germline V gives CDR1 LNHNV, CDR2 YYDKDF (reference sequence). The trim removed 3 bases at V and 5 bases at J, leaving 0 bases unmatched. The CDR3 consists of 14 residues. Sequencing was performed with immunoSEQ multiplex PCR; in TCRdb, only in-frame clones are kept and a portion is missing. The sample has under 150,000 clones; roughly 90% are singletons. What was sequenced was blood. This chain connects TRBV15 to TRBJ1-4; the match to TRBD1 covers 10 bases. The clonotype originates from a person aged 18-69 years in good health. In nucleotides, the CDR3 is TGTGCCACCAGCAGGGGACAGGGGAATGAAAAACTGTTTTTT. Translation gives CATSRGQGNEKLFF.